This TCR beta chain was sequenced for a study of blood T cell repertoires in COVID-19. Looking at the study overall: Spain, Italy and the United States supplied samples that represented acute and convalescent COVID-19. PBMCs, B-cell-depleted T cells, or T cells provided the cDNA or gDNA that made up the material.

J was trimmed by 8 bases and V by 2 bases; bases with no gene match: 6. This CDR3 has 13 residues. Germline V gives CDR1 SGHNT, CDR2 YYREEE (reference sequence). Original handling: Reference gene primer amplification gave estimated nucleated cell counts. Here immunoSEQ multiplex PCR was the method, and the copy in TCRdb shows in-frame clones only, minus some. V, J and clone size were drawn from that table, and D and trimming were deduced from the DNA. The data show about 180,000 clones, roughly 85% seen once. What was sequenced was peripheral blood. The source of this sequence is a human donor with active or convalescent COVID-19. The donor label of this sample is uncertain. The chain uses TRBV5-4 and TRBJ1-2; 7 nucleotides match TRBD1. CDR3 amino acids: CASSLLGGDGYTF. The CDR3 nucleotides read TGTGCCAGCAGCTTATTAGGGGGCGACGGCTACACCTTC.